This TCR beta chain was captured by sequencing in a study of graft-versus-host responses after intestinal transplantation (dated by TCRdb to the early 2020s). Regarding the research as a whole: Multivisceral, liver-intestinal, or isolated intestinal transplants were received by the recipients. Every recipient was given anti-thymocyte globulin induction, then maintenance tacrolimus and steroids for roughly 3 years. After intestinal transplantation, graft-versus-host and host-versus-graft alloreactive T cell clones were followed in the graft, circulation and bone marrow using bulk TCR-beta CDR3 sequencing. To identify alloreactive clones, pre-transplant mixed lymphocyte reaction products were sequenced and then compared with unstimulated pre-transplant donor and recipient T cells. Of the roughly 25 intestinal transplant recipients enrolled in the cohort, one of whom was a retransplant, a few patients without pretransplant specimens were excluded. A peak of at least 4% donor T cells among recipient peripheral blood mononuclear cells was the definition used for donor T cell macrochimerism. Rather than being sequenced by the commercial service, samples from three later patients were sequenced in-house on an Illumina MiSeq and processed with MiXCR.

Libraries were prepared through the immunoSEQ multiplex PCR assay. For most patients, genomic DNA was isolated with the Qiagen DNeasy Blood and Tissue Kit and sent frozen to Adaptive Biotechnologies for TCR sequencing. Adaptive Biotechnologies carried out high-throughput TCR-beta CDR3 sequencing of genomic DNA for most patients. On the study's bioinformatics: TCR sequencing data were retrieved from Adaptive's ImmunoSEQ software for 15 to 20 patients, whereas three other patients were processed with MiXCR and VDJtools. To correct CD4 versus CD8 sorting errors, sequences present in both subsets at a frequency ratio below 5:1 were removed. CDR3 nucleotide sequences shared between donor and recipient were removed because their origin could not be assigned. Alloreactive clones required at least 2-fold expansion over unstimulated cells and minimum CFSE-low frequency of 0.002% (template counts) or 0.001% (read counts). A clone was considered mappable if detected in the sequenced pre-transplant spleen, lymph node, or MLR CFSE-low populations of the donor or recipient. Cumulative frequency of alloreactive clones was calculated as a percentage of all sequences weighted by copy number. In its TCRdb copy, this immuneACCESS table keeps in-frame sequences only and misses some clones. Where compared with another copy, unresolved V genes explain less than half of these, and the others have no known cause. Clonal size and the V and J genes are those of that table, whereas D and trimming came from the DNA. The sample table holds 90,000 to 95,000 clones, of which about 89% were seen once. The ten top clones hold about 6.3% of the sample.

Beyond this particular receptor, the publication reports: The relatively low number and heterogeneity of intestinal transplant patients limited the conclusions. GvH clones were found in recipient bone marrow, and some of the GvH clones appeared earlier in ileal mucosa or blood, which is consistent with an intestinal mucosal origin. In the allografts of patients with donor T cell macrochimerism, GvH to HvG T cell clonal ratios were high. Early after transplant, declines in HvG clones were associated with peak levels of circulating GvH clones.

The sample's time point, from its label and the paper: cells obtained before transplantation from donor or recipient. CD3+CD4+ and CD3+CD8+ populations were FACS-sorted from unstimulated pre-transplant donor and recipient cells taken from spleen or lymph nodes. For this clone: Its antigen remains undetermined. No base quality values were provided; no much bigger clone lies one nucleotide off.

The sequence was obtained from a human donor who received an intestinal transplant. Sample: unstimulated CD8+ T cells sorted from spleen or lymph node cells, taken before intestinal transplant.

The CDR3 region has the sequence CASSPGTGVIFGQETQYF. The DNA sequence is TGTGCCAGCAGCCCCGGGACTGGAGTTATATTTGGGCAAGAGACCCAGTACTTC. The chain is made from TRBV11-2 and TRBJ2-5; perhaps TRBD2 is the D gene, with 6 bases matching. Counted from cysteine to phenylalanine, this CDR3 has 18 amino acids. The only DNA kept is the CDR3, 54 bases in frame from the first base. For CDR1 and CDR2, the germline V gene lists SGHAT and FQNNGV. V drops 5 bases and J drops 2 bases, leaving 24 bases in between.